This TCR beta chain originates from a study of neurological immune-mediated disorders. About this clonotype itself: The antigen remains unidentified.

General study results and limits: HTLV-1-associated myelopathy had the most TCR clonal expansion, while multiple sclerosis had the least, a level that fell below healthy controls. Phylogenetic grouping assigned the repertoires of 18 of 34 multiple sclerosis patients to a single cluster of related CDR3 sequences. This cluster may be a repertoire-level signature.

The cDNA was generated by 5'RACE with 10-nucleotide random UMIs. TCRdb ran MiXCR on the 5' RACE reads and lists one entry per CDR3 protein. In the table there are 50,000 to 65,000 distinct CDR3 sequences, around 4.8% of which are singletons. The CDR3 loop spans 16 amino acids. Germline CDR1 LGHNA, CDR2 YSLEER. The V gene end was trimmed by 0 bases and the J gene end by 5 bases; junction bases not matched to a gene: 6. The unsorted libraries had their origin in 2 million PBMCs stored at -80 C. The sequencing input was PBMCs. This chain connects TRBV4-3 to TRBJ2-7; 11 bases line up with TRBD1. The clonotype was recovered from a woman in her forties or fifties with multiple sclerosis. CDR3 loop: CASSQETGTGGNEQYF. The CDR3 bases are TGCGCCAGCAGCCAAGAAACCGGGACAGGGGGTAACGAGCAGTACTTC.